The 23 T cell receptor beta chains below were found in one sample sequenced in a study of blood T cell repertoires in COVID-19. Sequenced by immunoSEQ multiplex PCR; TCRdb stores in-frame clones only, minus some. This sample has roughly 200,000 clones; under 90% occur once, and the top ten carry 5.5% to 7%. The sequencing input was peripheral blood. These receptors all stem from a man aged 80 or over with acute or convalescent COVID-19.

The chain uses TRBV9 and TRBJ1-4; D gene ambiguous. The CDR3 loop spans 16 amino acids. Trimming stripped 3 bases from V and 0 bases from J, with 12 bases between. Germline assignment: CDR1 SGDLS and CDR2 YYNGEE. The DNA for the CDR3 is TGTGCCAGCAGCGCCGACGCGGTGTCAACTAATGAAAAACTGTTTTTT. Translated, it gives CASSADAVSTNEKLFF. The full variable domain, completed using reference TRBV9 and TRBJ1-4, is DSGVTQTPKHLITATGQRVTLRCSPRSGDLSVYWYQQSLDQGLQFLIQYYNGEERAKGNILERFSAQQFPDLHSELNLSSLELGDSALYFCASSADAVSTNEKLFFGSGTQLSVL.

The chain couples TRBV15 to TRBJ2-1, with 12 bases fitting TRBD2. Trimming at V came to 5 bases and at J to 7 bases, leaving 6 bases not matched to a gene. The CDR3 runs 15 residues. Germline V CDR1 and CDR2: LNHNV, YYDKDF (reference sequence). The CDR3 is CATSASLAGGNEQFF. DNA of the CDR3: TGTGCCACCAGCGCTAGCCTAGCGGGAGGGAATGAGCAGTTCTTC.

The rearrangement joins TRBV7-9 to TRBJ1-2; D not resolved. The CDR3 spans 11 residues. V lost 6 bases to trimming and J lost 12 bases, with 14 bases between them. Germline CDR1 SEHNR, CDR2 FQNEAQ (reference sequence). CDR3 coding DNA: TGTGCCAGCAGTCCTTCGATATCGGACACCTTC. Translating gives CASSPSISDTF.

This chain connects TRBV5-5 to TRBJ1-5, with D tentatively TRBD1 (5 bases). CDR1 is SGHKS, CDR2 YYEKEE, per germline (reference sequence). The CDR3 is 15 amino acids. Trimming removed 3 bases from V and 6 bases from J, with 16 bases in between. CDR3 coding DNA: TGTGCCAGCAGCTCGGCGGCGACAGCTGGTCAGCCCCAGCATTTT. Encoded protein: CASSSAATAGQPQHF. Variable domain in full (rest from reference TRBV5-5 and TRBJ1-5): DAGVTQSPTHLIKTRGQQVTLRCSPISGHKSVSWYQQVLGQGPQFIFQYYEKEERGRGNFPDRFSARQFPNYSSELNVNALLLGDSALYLCASSSAATAGQPQHFGDGTRLSIL.

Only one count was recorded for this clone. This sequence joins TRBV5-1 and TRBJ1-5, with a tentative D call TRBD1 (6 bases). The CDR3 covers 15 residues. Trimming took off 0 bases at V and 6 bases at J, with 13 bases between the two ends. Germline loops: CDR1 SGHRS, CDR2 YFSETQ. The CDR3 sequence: CASSLAGGAGQPQHF. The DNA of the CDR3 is TGCGCCAGCAGCTTGGCTGGGGGCGCGGGTCAGCCCCAGCATTTT.

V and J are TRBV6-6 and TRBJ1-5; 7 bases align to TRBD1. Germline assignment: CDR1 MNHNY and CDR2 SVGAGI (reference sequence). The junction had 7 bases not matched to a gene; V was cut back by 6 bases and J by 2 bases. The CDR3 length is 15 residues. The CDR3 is CASSLDRMGNQPQHF. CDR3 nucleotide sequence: TGTGCCAGCAGCTTGGACAGGATGGGCAATCAGCCCCAGCATTTT.

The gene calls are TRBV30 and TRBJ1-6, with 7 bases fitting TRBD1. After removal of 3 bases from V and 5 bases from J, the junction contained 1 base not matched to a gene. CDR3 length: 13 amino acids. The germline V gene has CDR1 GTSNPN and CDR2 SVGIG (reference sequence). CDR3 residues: CAWRTGNNSPLHF. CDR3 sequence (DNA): TGTGCCTGGAGGACAGGGAATAATTCACCCCTCCACTTT. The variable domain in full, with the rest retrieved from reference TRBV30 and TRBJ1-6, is SQTIHQWPATLVQPVGSPLSLECTVEGTSNPNLYWYRQAAGRGLQLLFYSVGIGQISSEVPQNLSASRPQDRQFILSSKKLLLSDSGFYLCAWRTGNNSPLHFGNGTRLTVT.

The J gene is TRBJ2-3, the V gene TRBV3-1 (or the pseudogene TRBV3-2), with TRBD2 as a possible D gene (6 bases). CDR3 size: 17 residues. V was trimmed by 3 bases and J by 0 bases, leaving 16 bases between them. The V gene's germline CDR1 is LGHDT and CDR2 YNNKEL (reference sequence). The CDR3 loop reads CASSHLPGAGSTDTQYF. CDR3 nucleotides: TGTGCCAGCAGCCACCTCCCCGGGGCGGGAAGCACAGATACGCAGTATTTT.

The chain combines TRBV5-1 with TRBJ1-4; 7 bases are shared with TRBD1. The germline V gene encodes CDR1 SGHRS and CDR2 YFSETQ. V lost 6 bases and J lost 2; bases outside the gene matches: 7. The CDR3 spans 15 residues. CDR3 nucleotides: TGCGCCAGCAAACCTACGACAGGGACTAATGAAAAACTGTTTTTT. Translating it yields CASKPTTGTNEKLFF.

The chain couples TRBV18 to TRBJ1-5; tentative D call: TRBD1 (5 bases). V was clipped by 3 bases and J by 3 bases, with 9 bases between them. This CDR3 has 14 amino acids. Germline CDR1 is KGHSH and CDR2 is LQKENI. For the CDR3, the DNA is TGTGCCAGCTCACCGGGGGGGATCAATCAGCCCCAGCATTTT. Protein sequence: CASSPGGINQPQHF. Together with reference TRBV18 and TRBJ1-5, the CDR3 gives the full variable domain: NAGVMQNPRHLVRRRGQEARLRCSPMKGHSHVYWYRQLPEEGLKFMVYLQKENIIDESGMPKERFSAEFPKEGPSILRIQQVVRGDSAAYFCASSPGGINQPQHFGDGTRLSIL.

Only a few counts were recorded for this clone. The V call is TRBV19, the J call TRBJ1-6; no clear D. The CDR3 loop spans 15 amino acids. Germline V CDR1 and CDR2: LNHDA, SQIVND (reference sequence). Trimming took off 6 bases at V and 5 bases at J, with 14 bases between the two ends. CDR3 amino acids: CASSSMGSNNSPLHF. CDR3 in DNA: TGTGCCAGTAGCTCCATGGGCTCTAATAATTCACCCCTCCACTTT.

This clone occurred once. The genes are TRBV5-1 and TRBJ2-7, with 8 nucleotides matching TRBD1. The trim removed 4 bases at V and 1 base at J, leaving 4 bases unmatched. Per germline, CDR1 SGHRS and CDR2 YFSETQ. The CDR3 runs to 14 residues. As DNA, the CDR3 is TGCGCCAGCAGCATACGGACAGGGTCCTACGAGCAGTACTTC. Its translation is CASSIRTGSYEQYF.

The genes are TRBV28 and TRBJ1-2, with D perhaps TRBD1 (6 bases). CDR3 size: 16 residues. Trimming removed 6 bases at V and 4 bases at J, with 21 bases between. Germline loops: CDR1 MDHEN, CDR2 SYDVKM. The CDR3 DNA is TGTGCCAGCAGCCTCCACAGGGCGCAACTCTTCTATGGCTACACCTTC. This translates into CASSLHRAQLFYGYTF.

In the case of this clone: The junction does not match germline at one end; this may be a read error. This CDR3 reads CASSRGLATSTGELFF. CDR3 nucleotide sequence: TGTGCTAGCAGCCGCGGACTAGCCACTAGCACCGGGGAGCTGTTTTTT. The chain joins TRBV7-7 to TRBJ2-2, with 8 bases identical to TRBD2. The germline gives CDR1 SSHAT, CDR2 FNYEAQ (reference sequence). There are 16 residues in the CDR3.

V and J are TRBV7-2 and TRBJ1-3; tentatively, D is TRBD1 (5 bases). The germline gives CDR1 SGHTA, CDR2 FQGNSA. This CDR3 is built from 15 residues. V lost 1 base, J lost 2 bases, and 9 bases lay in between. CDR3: CASSLVQGAGNTIYF. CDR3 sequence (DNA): TGTGCCAGCAGCTTAGTTCAAGGGGCTGGAAACACCATATATTTT.

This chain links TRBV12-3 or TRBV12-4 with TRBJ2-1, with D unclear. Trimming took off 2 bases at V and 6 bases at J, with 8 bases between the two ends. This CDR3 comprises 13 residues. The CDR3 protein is CASSLSSLNEQFF. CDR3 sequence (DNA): TGTGCCAGCAGTTTATCTTCCCTCAATGAGCAGTTCTTC.

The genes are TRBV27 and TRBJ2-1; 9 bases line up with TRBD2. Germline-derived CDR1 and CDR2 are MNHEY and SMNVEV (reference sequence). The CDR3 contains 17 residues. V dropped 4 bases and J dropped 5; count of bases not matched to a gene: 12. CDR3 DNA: TGTGCCAGCAGTTGGTCCCTTAGCGGGAGTTCGAACAATGAGCAGTTCTTC. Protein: CASSWSLSGSSNNEQFF.

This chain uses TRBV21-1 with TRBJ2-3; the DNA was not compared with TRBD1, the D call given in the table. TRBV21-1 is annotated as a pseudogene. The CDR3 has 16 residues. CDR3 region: CASIPLSGRAPGTQYF. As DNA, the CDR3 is TGTGCCAGCATACCACTGAGTGGCAGGGCCCCAGGTACGCAGTATTTT.

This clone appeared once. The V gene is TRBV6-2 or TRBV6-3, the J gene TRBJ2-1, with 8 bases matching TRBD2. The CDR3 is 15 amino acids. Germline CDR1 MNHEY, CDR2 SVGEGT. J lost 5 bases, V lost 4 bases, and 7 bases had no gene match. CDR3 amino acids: CASSSARLANNEQFF. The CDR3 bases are TGTGCCAGCAGTTCGGCTAGACTAGCGAACAATGAGCAGTTCTTC.

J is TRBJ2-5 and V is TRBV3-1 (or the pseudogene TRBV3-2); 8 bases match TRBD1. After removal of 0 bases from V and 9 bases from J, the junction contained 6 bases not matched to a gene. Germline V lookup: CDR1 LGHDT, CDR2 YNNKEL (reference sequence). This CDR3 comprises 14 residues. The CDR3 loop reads CASSQEATGAAQYF. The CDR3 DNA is TGTGCCAGCAGCCAAGAAGCGACAGGGGCCGCCCAGTACTTC.

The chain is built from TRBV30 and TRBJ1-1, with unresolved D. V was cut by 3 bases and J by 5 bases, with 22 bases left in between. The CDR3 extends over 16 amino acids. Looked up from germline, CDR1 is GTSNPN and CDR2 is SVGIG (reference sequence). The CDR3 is CAWRAKNTGRGTEAFF. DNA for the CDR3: TGTGCCTGGAGGGCAAAGAACACGGGTAGAGGGACTGAAGCTTTCTTT.

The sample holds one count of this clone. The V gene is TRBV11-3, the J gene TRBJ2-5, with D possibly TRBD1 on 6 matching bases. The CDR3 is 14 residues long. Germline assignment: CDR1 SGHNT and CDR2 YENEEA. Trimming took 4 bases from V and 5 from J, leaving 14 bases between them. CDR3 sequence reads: CASSWSGATETQYF. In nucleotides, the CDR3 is TGTGCCAGCAGCTGGTCAGGGGCTACGGAGACCCAGTACTTC.

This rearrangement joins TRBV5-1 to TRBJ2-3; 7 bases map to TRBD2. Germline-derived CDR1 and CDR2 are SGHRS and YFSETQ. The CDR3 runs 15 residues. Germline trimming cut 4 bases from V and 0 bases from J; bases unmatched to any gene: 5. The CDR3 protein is CASSPSGPSTDTQYF. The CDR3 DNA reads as TGCGCCAGCAGCCCTAGCGGACCAAGCACAGATACGCAGTATTTT.